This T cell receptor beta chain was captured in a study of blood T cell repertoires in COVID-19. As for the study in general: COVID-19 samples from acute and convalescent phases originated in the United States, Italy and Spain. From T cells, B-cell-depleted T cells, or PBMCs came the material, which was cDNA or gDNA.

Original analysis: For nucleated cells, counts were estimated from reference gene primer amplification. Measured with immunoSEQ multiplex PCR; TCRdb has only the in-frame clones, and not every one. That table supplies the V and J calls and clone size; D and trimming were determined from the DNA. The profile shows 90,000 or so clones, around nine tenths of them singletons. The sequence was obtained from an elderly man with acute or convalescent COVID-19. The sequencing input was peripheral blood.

The CDR3 nucleotides are TGTGCCAGCAGCGTAGAGGGGCTGGAGGGAGATACGCAGTATTTT. It is translated as CASSVEGLEGDTQYF. V usage is TRBV9 and J usage is TRBJ2-3, with D tentatively TRBD2 (6 bases). V lost 0 bases and J 5 bases, leaving 13 bases between the germline ends. Germline assignment: CDR1 SGDLS and CDR2 YYNGEE. The CDR3 extends over 15 amino acids.